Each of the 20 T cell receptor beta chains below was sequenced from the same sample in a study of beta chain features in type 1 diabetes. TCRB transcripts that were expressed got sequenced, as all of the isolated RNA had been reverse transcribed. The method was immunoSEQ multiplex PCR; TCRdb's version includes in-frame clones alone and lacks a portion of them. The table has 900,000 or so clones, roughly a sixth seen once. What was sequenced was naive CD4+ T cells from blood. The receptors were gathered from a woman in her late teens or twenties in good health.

The CDR3 DNA reads TGTGCCAGCAGCCGGAGGGGACAGGGTAAAAATACTGAAGCTTTCTTT. The encoded protein is CASSRRGQGKNTEAFF. The chain links TRBV9 to TRBJ1-1; 9 bases are shared with TRBD1. The CDR3 covers 16 residues. V dropped 4 bases and J dropped 5; count of bases not matched to a gene: 12. Germline CDR1 reads SGDLS; CDR2 reads YYNGEE.

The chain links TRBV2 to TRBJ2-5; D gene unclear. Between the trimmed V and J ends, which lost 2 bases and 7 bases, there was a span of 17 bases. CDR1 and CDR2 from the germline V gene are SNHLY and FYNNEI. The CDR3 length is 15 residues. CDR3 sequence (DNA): TGTGCCAGCAGTGAAATACGTCGTCCGGCAGGGACCCAGTACTTC. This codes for CASSEIRRPAGTQYF.

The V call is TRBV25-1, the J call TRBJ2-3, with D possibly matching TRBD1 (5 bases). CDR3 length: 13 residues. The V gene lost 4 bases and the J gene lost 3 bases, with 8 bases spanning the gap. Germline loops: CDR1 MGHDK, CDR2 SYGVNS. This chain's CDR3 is CASSADRTDTQYF. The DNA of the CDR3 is TGTGCCAGCAGTGCTGACAGAACAGATACGCAGTATTTT.

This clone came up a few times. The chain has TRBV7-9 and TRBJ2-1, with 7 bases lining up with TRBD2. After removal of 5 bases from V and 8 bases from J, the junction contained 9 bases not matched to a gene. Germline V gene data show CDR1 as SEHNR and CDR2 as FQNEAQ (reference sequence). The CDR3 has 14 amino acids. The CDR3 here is CASSLRGGSDEQFF. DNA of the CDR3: TGTGCCAGCAGCCTCCGAGGCGGGAGTGATGAGCAGTTCTTC.

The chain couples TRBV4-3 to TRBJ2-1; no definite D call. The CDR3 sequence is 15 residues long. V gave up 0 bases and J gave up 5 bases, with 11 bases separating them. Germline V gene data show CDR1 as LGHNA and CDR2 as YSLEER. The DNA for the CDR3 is TGCGCCAGCAGCCAAGATCGGGTGGGGAACAATGAGCAGTTCTTC. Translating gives CASSQDRVGNNEQFF.

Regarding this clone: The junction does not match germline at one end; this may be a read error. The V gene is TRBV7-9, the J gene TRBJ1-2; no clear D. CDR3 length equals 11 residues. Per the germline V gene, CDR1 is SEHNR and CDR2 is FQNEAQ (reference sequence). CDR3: CASRLVGDYTF. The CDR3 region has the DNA TGTGCCAGCAGATTAGTGGGAGACTACACCTTC. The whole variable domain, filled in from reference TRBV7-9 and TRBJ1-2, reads DTGVSQNPRHKITKRGQNVTFRCDPISEHNRLYWYRQTLGQGPEFLTYFQNEAQLEKSRLLSDRFSAERPKGSFSTLEIQRTEQGDSAMYLCASRLVGDYTFGSGTRLTVV.

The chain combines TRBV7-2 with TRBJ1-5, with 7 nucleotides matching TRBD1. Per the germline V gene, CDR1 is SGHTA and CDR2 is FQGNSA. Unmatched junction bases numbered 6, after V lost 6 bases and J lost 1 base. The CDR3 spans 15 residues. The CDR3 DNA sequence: TGTGCCAGCAGACAAGGGGGCGGCAGCAATCAGCCCCAGCATTTT. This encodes CASRQGGGSNQPQHF. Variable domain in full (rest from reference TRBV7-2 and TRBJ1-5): GAGVSQSPSNKVTEKGKDVELRCDPISGHTALYWYRQSLGQGLEFLIYFQGNSAPDKSGLPSDRFSAERTGGSVSTLTIQRTQQEDSAVYLCASRQGGGSNQPQHFGDGTRLSIL.

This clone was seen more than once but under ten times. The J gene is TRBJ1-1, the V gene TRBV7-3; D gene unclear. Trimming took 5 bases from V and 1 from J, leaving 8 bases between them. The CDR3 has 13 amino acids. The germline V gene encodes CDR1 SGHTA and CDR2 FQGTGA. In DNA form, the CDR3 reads TGTGCCAGCAGCCGTAGAAAGAACACTGAAGCTTTCTTT. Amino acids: CASSRRKNTEAFF.

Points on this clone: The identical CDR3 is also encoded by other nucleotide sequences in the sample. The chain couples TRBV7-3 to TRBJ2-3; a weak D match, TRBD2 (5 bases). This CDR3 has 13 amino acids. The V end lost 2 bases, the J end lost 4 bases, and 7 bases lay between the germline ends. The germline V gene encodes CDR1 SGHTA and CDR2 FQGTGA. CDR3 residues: CASSLRGSDTQYF. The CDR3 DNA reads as TGTGCCAGCAGCTTACGAGGGTCAGATACGCAGTATTTT.

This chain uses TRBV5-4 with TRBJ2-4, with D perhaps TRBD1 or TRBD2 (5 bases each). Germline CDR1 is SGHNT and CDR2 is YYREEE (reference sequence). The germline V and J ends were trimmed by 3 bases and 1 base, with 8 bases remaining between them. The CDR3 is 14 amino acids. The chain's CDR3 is CASSYGTAKNIQYF. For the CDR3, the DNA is TGTGCCAGCAGCTACGGGACGGCCAAAAACATTCAGTACTTC.

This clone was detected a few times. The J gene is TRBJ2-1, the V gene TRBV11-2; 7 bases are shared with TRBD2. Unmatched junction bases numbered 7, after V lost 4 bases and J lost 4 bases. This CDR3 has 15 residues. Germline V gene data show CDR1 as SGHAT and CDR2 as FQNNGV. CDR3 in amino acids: CASSSLSGRYNEQFF. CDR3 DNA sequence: TGTGCCAGCAGCTCTCTTAGCGGGCGTTACAATGAGCAGTTCTTC.

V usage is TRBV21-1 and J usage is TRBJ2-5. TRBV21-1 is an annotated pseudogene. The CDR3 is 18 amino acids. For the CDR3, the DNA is TGTGCCAGCAGCAAAGAACCTAAAGACGGAAACCCAAAAGAGACCCAGTACTTC. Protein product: CASSKEPKDGNPKETQYF.

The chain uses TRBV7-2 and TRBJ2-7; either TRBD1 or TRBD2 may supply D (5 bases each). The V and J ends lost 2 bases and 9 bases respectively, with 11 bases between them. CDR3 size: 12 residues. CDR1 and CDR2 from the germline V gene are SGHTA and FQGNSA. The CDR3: CASSLNRGAQYF. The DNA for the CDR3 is TGTGCCAGCAGCTTAAATCGGGGCGCGCAGTACTTC.

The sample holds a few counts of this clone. This CDR3 reads CASSLDGLQETQYF. The CDR3 DNA follows: TGCGCCAGCAGCTTGGATGGTCTACAAGAGACCCAGTACTTC. The chain recombines TRBV5-1 with TRBJ2-5; D not resolved. Trimming pared 0 bases from V and 2 bases from J, leaving 8 bases between. This CDR3 has 14 amino acids. The germline V gene encodes CDR1 SGHRS and CDR2 YFSETQ.

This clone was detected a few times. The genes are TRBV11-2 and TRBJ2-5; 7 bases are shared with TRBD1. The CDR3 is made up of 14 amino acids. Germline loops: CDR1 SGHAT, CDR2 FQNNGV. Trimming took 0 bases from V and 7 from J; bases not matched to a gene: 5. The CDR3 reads CASSLEKGAGTQYF. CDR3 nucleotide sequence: TGTGCCAGCAGCTTAGAGAAGGGGGCCGGGACCCAGTACTTC.

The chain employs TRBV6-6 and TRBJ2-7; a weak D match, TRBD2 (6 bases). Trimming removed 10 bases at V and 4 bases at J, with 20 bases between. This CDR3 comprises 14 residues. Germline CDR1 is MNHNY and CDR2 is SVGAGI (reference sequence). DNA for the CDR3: TGTGCCACCTCCCCATCGACTAGAGGATACGAGCAGTACTTC. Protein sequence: CATSPSTRGYEQYF.

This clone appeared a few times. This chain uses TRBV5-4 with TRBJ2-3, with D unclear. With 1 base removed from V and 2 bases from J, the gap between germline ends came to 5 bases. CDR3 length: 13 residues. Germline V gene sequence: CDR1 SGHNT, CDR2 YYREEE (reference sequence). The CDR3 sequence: CASSLPSTDTQYF. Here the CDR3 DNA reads TGTGCCAGCAGCTTGCCCTCCACAGATACGCAGTATTTT.

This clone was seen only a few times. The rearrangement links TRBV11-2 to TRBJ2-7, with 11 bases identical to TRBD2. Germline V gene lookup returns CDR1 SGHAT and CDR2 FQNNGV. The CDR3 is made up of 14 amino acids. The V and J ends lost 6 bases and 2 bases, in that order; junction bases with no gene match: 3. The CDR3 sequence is CASSDSGRAYEQYF. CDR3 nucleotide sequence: TGTGCCAGCAGTGATAGCGGGAGGGCCTACGAGCAGTACTTC.

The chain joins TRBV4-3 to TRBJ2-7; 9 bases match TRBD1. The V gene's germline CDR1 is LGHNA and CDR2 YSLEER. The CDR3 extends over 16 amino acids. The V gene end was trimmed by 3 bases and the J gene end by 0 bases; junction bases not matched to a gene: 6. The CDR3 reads CASSQVTGGSSYEQYF. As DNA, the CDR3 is TGCGCCAGCAGCCAGGTGACAGGGGGGAGCTCCTACGAGCAGTACTTC.

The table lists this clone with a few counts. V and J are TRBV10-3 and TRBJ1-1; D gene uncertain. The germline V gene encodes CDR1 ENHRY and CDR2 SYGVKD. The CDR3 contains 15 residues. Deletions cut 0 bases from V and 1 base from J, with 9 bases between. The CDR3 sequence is CAISESQASNTEAFF. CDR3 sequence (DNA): TGTGCCATCAGTGAGTCGCAGGCATCGAACACTGAAGCTTTCTTT.